This is a list of T cell receptor beta chains from one sample in a study of blood T cells in healthy people across ages. TCRdb passed the 5' RACE reads through MiXCR, listing each CDR3 protein once. The data contain 800,000 to 950,000 distinct CDR3 sequences, 36% of them seen just once; the ten biggest clones take up 13%. Sequencing was done on a sample of blood. These receptors originate from a man aged 18 to 30 in good health. CDR3s include the opening cysteine and the closing phenylalanine or tryptophan. D genes are given only for firm matches. Clone size is given for some rows only: seen once, a few or many times, or a class if the clone is expanded.

cdr3_nt cdr3_aa j_call clone_size v_call cdr3_length d_call
TGTGCCAGCAGCGTAACACGGACAGGGGAGGGCAATCAGCCCCAGCATTTT CASSVTRTGEGNQPQHF TRBJ1-5 few TRBV7-2 17 TRBD1
TGTGCTAGTACCAAATGGCCCCCCCAGAGGGTCACTGAAGCTTTCTTT CASTKWPPQRVTEAFF TRBJ1-1 NA TRBV12-5 16 NA
TGCAGTGCTATTCTCCCGGGGCGATTAGGGGATACGCAGTATTTT CSAILPGRLGDTQYF TRBJ2-3 NA TRBV20-1 15 NA
TGTGCCAGCAGCGCCGGACGGGAGGATTCACCCCTCCACTTT CASSAGREDSPLHF TRBJ1-6 NA TRBV5-6 14 NA
TGCAGTGCTACCCCCCGGGTTATGACTAACTATGGCTACACCTTC CSATPRVMTNYGYTF TRBJ1-2 many TRBV20-1 15 NA
TGCAGTGGTAGCCCCTCGGAGGGTCAGGAGACCCAGTACTTC CSGSPSEGQETQYF TRBJ2-5 NA TRBV20-1 14 NA
TGCAGTGCTAGCCTACAGGGGTCGGGGACTGAAGCTTTCTTT CSASLQGSGTEAFF TRBJ1-1 NA TRBV20-1 14 TRBD1
TGCGCCAGCAGCTTGGAAGTAGGCCCAGATACGCAGTATTTT CASSLEVGPDTQYF TRBJ2-3 NA TRBV5-1 14 NA
TGTGCCAGCAGCCAGGATGGGGACACTGAAGCTTTCTTT CASSQDGDTEAFF TRBJ1-1 NA TRBV13 13 NA
TGCAGCCATGGGGACAGGGGGAACGAAAAACTGTTTTTT CSHGDRGNEKLFF TRBJ1-4 NA TRBV29-1 13 TRBD1
TGCGCCAGTAGCTTGGACACGCTCGGGGATACGCAGTATTTT CASSLDTLGDTQYF TRBJ2-3 NA TRBV5-1 14 NA
TGTGCCAGCAGTTTAATCAGGGTGGGTAAAGACACTGAAGCTTTCTTT CASSLIRVGKDTEAFF TRBJ1-1 once TRBV27 16 NA
TGTGCCAGCAGCCAATCGAGGGCCGGCAATCAGCCCCAGCATTTT CASSQSRAGNQPQHF TRBJ1-5 few TRBV11-2 15 NA
TGTGCCTGGAGTGCCCCAGGGCACACTGAAGCTTTCTTT CAWSAPGHTEAFF TRBJ1-1 NA TRBV30 13 NA
TGCGCCAGCAGCCGACGGTGGGCCCTTCAAGAGACCCAGTACTTC CASSRRWALQETQYF TRBJ2-5 few TRBV4-3 15 NA